This T cell receptor beta chain comes out of a study of shared clonotypes between healthy human individuals. CD45RO negativity and positive selection for CCR7 defined naive CD8 cells, a population that excluded terminally differentiated effector memory CD45RA+ cells. Regarding this clone: Its antigen is unidentified.

CDR1 is GTSNPN and CDR2 is SVGIG in the germline V gene (reference sequence). V lost 4 bases and J 4 bases, leaving 10 bases between the germline ends. This CDR3 contains 12 residues. Study-level points and caveats: With a handful of donors compared, roughly 5% of naive CD4 clonotypes were shared. Collection of samples was limited to blood; tissue repertoires likely differ. On the whole, naive subsets had larger estimated richness than memory subsets had.

TCRdb's table, derived via immunoSEQ multiplex PCR, lists solely in-frame clones and lacks some. Here the sample spans some 2,100,000 clones, 85% to 95% being singletons. The sample was naive CD8+ T cells from PBMCs. The J gene is TRBJ2-5, the V gene TRBV30; D perhaps matches TRBD1 (5 bases). The source of this sequence is a man younger than 30 in good health. Some clones in this sample may be carry-over from other donors' samples. The CDR3: CAWTGARETQYF. The CDR3 nucleotides read TGTGCCTGGACTGGGGCAAGAGAGACCCAGTACTTC.